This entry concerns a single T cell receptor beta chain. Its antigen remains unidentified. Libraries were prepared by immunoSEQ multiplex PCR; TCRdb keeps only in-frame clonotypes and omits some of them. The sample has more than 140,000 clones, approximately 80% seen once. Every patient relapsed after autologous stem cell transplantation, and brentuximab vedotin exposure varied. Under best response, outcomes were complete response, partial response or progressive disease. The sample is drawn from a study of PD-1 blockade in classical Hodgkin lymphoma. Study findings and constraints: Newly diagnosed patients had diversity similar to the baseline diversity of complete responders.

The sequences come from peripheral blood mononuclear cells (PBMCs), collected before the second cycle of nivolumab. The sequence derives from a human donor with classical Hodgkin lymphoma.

The CDR3 loop reads CASSRGQGYEQYF. The CDR3 DNA sequence: TGTGCCAGCAGTCGCGGACAGGGCTACGAGCAGTACTTC. The V gene is TRBV6-5, the J gene TRBJ2-7, with TRBD1 identical over 8 bases. This CDR3 has 13 amino acids. The V gene's germline CDR1 is MNHEY and CDR2 SVGAGI. The V segment lost 5 bases and the J segment 3 bases; nucleotides outside the gene matches: 3.